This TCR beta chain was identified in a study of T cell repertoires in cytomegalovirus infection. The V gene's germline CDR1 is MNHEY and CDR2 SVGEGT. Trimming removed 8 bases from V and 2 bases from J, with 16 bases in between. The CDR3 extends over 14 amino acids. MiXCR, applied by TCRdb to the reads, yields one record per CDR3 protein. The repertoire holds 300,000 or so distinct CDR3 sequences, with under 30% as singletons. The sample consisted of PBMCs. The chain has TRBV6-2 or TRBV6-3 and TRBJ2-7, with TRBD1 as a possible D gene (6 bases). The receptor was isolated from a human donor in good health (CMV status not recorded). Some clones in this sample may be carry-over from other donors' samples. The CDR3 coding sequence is TGTGCCAGCCGACCTGGGGGCTGGGCCTACGAGCAGTACTTC. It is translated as CASRPGGWAYEQYF.